The 24 T cell receptor beta chains presented below share a single source sample, sequenced in a study of response to subunit inactivated influenza vaccine. TCRdb re-called the RT-PCR reads through MiXCR, storing one row per CDR3 protein. This table has approximately 530,000 distinct CDR3 sequences, under 9% appearing once. The sequencing here drew on PBMCs from blood, taken less than 30 months after vaccination. The receptors here all came from a man aged 50 to 75 who received an inactivated influenza vaccine.

In this sample, this clonotype turned up many times. This rearrangement joins TRBV28 to TRBJ2-1; TRBD1 matches at 10 bases. Germline-derived CDR1 and CDR2 are MDHEN and SYDVKM. V was pared by 6 bases and J by 1 base, with 6 bases of the junction left unmatched. The CDR3 consists of 16 residues. CDR3 amino acids: CASRRTGGRSYNEQFF. As DNA, the CDR3 is TGTGCCAGCAGACGGACAGGGGGTCGATCCTACAATGAGCAGTTCTTC.

The rearrangement uses TRBV10-3 and TRBJ1-1; D gene ambiguous. The CDR3 extends over 13 amino acids. Germline V lookup: CDR1 ENHRY, CDR2 SYGVKD. V was cut by 3 bases and J by 1 base, with 6 bases left in between. CDR3 coding DNA: TGTGCCATCAGTGATGCGGGGAACACTGAAGCTTTCTTT. Its protein product is CAISDAGNTEAFF.

This clonotype was counted ten times or more. The CDR3 sequence: CAITRGGNEQFF. The DNA for the CDR3 is TGTGCCATAACCAGGGGAGGCAATGAGCAGTTCTTC. The chain carries TRBV12-3 or TRBV12-4 and TRBJ2-1, with D perhaps TRBD1 or TRBD2 (6 bases each). V was pared by 10 bases and J by 6 bases, with 13 bases between. The length of the CDR3 is 12 residues.

The rearrangement joins TRBV19 to TRBJ1-5; 10 nucleotides line up with TRBD1. This CDR3 is built from 16 residues. CDR1 LNHDA and CDR2 SQIVND come from the germline V gene (reference sequence). V shed 7 bases and J 7 bases; nucleotides not matched to a gene: 13. The CDR3 reads CASKDRAGQGSQPQHF. CDR3 DNA sequence: TGTGCCAGTAAAGATAGGGCGGGACAGGGGAGCCAGCCCCAGCATTTT.

In this sample, this clonotype turned up a few times. This chain's CDR3 is CASSTSGQVFGTF. CDR3 bases: TGTGCCAGCAGTACCTCGGGACAGGTCTTTGGCACCTTC. The V and J genes are TRBV6-2 or TRBV6-3 and TRBJ1-2, with 8 bases aligning to TRBD1. Unmatched junction bases numbered 12, after V lost 5 bases and J lost 13 bases. CDR3 length: 13 amino acids. The germline V gene encodes CDR1 MNHEY and CDR2 SVGEGT.

The chain links TRBV12-3 or TRBV12-4 to TRBJ2-1; a possible D gene is TRBD2 (6 bases). CDR3 length: 14 amino acids. V dropped 7 bases and J dropped 4 bases, with 14 bases sitting between them. CDR3 nucleotides: TGTGCCAGCAAACCTCTCGGAGGGTACAATGAGCAGTTCTTC. Protein: CASKPLGGYNEQFF.

The chain joins TRBV6-1 to TRBJ2-7; the D call may be TRBD1 or TRBD2 (6 bases each). Deletions cut 6 bases from V and 9 bases from J, with 24 bases between. Germline V CDR1 and CDR2: MNHNS, SASEGT. The CDR3 is 15 amino acids. Here the CDR3 DNA reads TGTGCCAGCAGCAGCTCGGTGGAGGGGGTATCTAGGCAGTACTTC. Encoded protein: CASSSSVEGVSRQYF.

This clonotype was counted between two and nine times. The CDR3 spells CASSVGASESTDTQYF. The CDR3 DNA is TGTGCCAGCAGCGTAGGGGCTAGCGAGAGCACAGATACGCAGTATTTT. The V and J genes are TRBV9 and TRBJ2-3, with D possibly being TRBD2 (6 bases). With 0 bases removed from V and 0 bases from J, the gap between germline ends came to 11 bases. The CDR3 consists of 16 residues. Germline lookup yields CDR1 SGDLS and CDR2 YYNGEE.

This clonotype has just a few counts. The gene calls are TRBV7-9 and TRBJ2-1; D remains unclear. The CDR3 runs to 13 residues. Deletions cut 5 bases from V and 7 bases from J, with 12 bases between. Germline V gene sequence: CDR1 SEHNR, CDR2 FQNEAQ (reference sequence). CDR3 loop: CASSNVNGNEQFF. The CDR3 DNA reads TGTGCCAGCAGCAATGTAAATGGGAATGAGCAGTTCTTC.

This clonotype was seen more than once but under ten times. The rearrangement links TRBV20-1 to TRBJ2-3; 9 positions match TRBD2. The CDR3 is 15 residues long. The V and J ends lost 3 bases and 1 base, in that order; junction bases with no gene match: 5. Germline V CDR1 and CDR2: DFQATT, SNEGSKA (reference sequence). The CDR3 protein is CSASPRLAGTDTQYF. CDR3 coding DNA: TGCAGTGCTAGTCCGAGACTAGCGGGCACAGATACGCAGTATTTT.

This clonotype has ten or more counts. The chain carries TRBV29-1 and TRBJ2-5, with a weak D call TRBD2 (7 bases). The V gene's germline CDR1 is SQVTM and CDR2 ANQGSEA. CDR3 length: 14 residues. The ends were cut back, 2 bases at V and 4 bases at J, with 14 bases in the middle. CDR3 DNA sequence: TGCAGCGTTGAATGGGGGGGCCGGGGAGAGACCCAGTACTTC. This sequence encodes CSVEWGGRGETQYF.

The chain carries TRBV2 and TRBJ2-7; no clear D. This CDR3 comprises 15 residues. Deletions cut 1 base from V and 3 bases from J, with 13 bases between. Germline CDR1 and CDR2: SNHLY and FYNNEI. The CDR3, as DNA: TGTGCCAGCAGTGAAGTGGTGGGTGTGGGCTACGAGCAGTACTTC. The encoded protein is CASSEVVGVGYEQYF.

This clonotype was seen repeatedly, ten times or more. V usage is TRBV4-3 and J usage is TRBJ2-1; D gene unclear. This CDR3 has 14 residues. Germline V gene lookup returns CDR1 LGHNA and CDR2 YSLEER. Trimming pared 2 bases from V and 2 bases from J, leaving 7 bases between. The CDR3 nucleotides read TGCGCCAGCAGCCAATTACGAGCCTACAATGAGCAGTTCTTC. Translated, it gives CASSQLRAYNEQFF.

This clonotype was seen more than once but under ten times. The rearrangement links TRBV9 to TRBJ2-5; D is uncertain. This CDR3 has 14 residues. CDR1 SGDLS and CDR2 YYNGEE come from the germline V gene. Trimming removed 0 bases at V and 4 bases at J, with 10 bases between. The DNA for the CDR3 is TGTGCCAGCAGCGTAGGTCAGGATCGAGAGACCCAGTACTTC. Translating it yields CASSVGQDRETQYF.

This clonotype was recorded at least ten times. The chain couples TRBV7-9 to TRBJ2-2, with D uncertain. The CDR3 contains 15 residues. The V end lost 5 bases, the J end lost 3 bases, and 13 bases lay between the germline ends. CDR1 SEHNR and CDR2 FQNEAQ come from the germline V gene (reference sequence). CDR3 sequence reads: CASSPQFADTGELFF. In DNA form, the CDR3 reads TGTGCCAGCAGCCCCCAGTTTGCGGACACCGGGGAGCTGTTTTTT. Full variable domain (remainder filled in from reference TRBV7-9 and TRBJ2-2): DTGVSQNPRHKITKRGQNVTFRCDPISEHNRLYWYRQTLGQGPEFLTYFQNEAQLEKSRLLSDRFSAERPKGSFSTLEIQRTEQGDSAMYLCASSPQFADTGELFFGEGSRLTVL.

The rearrangement links TRBV5-4 to TRBJ2-5; unclear D gene. Germline V gives CDR1 SGHNT, CDR2 YYREEE (reference sequence). Trimming stripped 0 bases from V and 5 bases from J, with 8 bases between. The CDR3 consists of 13 residues. CDR3 in DNA: TGTGCCAGCAGCTTGGCTGAGAGTGAGACCCAGTACTTC. Amino acids: CASSLAESETQYF.

There are a few counts of this clonotype. The chain combines TRBV11-2 with TRBJ2-3, with TRBD2 matching 8 bases. V shed 5 bases and J 1 base; nucleotides not matched to a gene: 11. This CDR3 contains 17 residues. In germline, CDR1 is SGHAT, CDR2 FQNNGV. The CDR3 loop is CASSVNSGTGGTDTQYF. The CDR3 nucleotides are TGTGCCAGCAGCGTTAATAGCGGGACGGGCGGCACAGATACGCAGTATTTT. Full variable domain (missing parts from reference TRBV11-2 and TRBJ2-3): EAGVAQSPRYKIIEKRQSVAFWCNPISGHATLYWYQQILGQGPKLLIQFQNNGVVDDSQLPKDRFSAERLKGVDSTLKIQPAKLEDSAVYLCASSVNSGTGGTDTQYFGPGTRLTVL.

The rearrangement joins TRBV21-1 to TRBJ2-7; no check of the table's D call, TRBD2, against the DNA was made. TRBV21-1 corresponds to a pseudogene. The CDR3 has 13 amino acids. This chain's CDR3 is CASSTRGGGEQYF. The CDR3 DNA sequence: TGTGCCAGCAGTACAAGAGGGGGAGGCGAGCAGTACTTC.

DNA for the CDR3: TGCAGTGCTAGAGATCAGGGGACCTACGAGCAGTACTTC. This translates into CSARDQGTYEQYF. The chain is built from TRBV20-1 and TRBJ2-7; a weak D match, TRBD1 (6 bases). Germline lookup yields CDR1 DFQATT and CDR2 SNEGSKA (reference sequence). This CDR3 has 13 amino acids. The ends were cut back, 0 bases at V and 2 bases at J, with 8 bases in the middle.

The chain joins TRBV9 to TRBJ2-7; D is perhaps TRBD1 (6 bases). CDR1 and CDR2 from the germline V gene are SGDLS and YYNGEE. The CDR3 runs 15 residues. Trimming shortened V by 0 bases and J by 1 base, and 11 bases separated the two germline ends. DNA for the CDR3: TGTGCCAGCAGCGTAGGGACAGTATCTTCCTACGAGCAGTACTTC. This sequence encodes CASSVGTVSSYEQYF. The whole variable domain, remainder taken from reference TRBV9 and TRBJ2-7, is DSGVTQTPKHLITATGQRVTLRCSPRSGDLSVYWYQQSLDQGLQFLIQYYNGEERAKGNILERFSAQQFPDLHSELNLSSLELGDSALYFCASSVGTVSSYEQYFGPGTRLTVT.

This clonotype was counted ten times or more. The V gene is TRBV3-1, the J gene TRBJ1-5; perhaps TRBD1 as D (6 bases). This CDR3 is 22 amino acids long. Trimming took 3 bases from V and 0 from J, leaving 30 bases between them. From germline, CDR1 is LGHDT and CDR2 YNNKEL (reference sequence). The CDR3 DNA reads TGTGCCAGCAGCCAGCTGGTTGACAGGTCCCCTCCCCTCATCTTTAGCAATCAGCCCCAGCATTTT. It is translated as CASSQLVDRSPPLIFSNQPQHF.

The sample holds a few counts of this clonotype. The chain joins TRBV9 to TRBJ2-3; D gene uncertain. Trimming left V 3 bases short and J 0 bases short, with 17 bases between. Per germline, CDR1 SGDLS and CDR2 YYNGEE. The length of the CDR3 is 17 residues. The CDR3, as DNA: TGTGCCAGCAGCGCCCAGATTTACCCTGGTAGCACAGATACGCAGTATTTT. Its protein is CASSAQIYPGSTDTQYF.

The chain recombines TRBV5-5 with TRBJ1-5; tentatively, D is TRBD1 (6 bases). CDR1 is SGHKS and CDR2 is YYEKEE in the germline V gene (reference sequence). Trimming removed 2 bases at V and 2 bases at J, with 11 bases between. This CDR3 comprises 15 residues. CDR3 protein: CASSFMGAGNQPQHF. In DNA form, the CDR3 reads TGTGCCAGCAGCTTTATGGGGGCCGGCAATCAGCCCCAGCATTTT.

The chain is built from TRBV6-1 and TRBJ2-3; weak D call: TRBD1 (6 bases). Trimming shortened V by 7 bases and J by 0 bases, and 14 bases separated the two germline ends. The CDR3 is 15 residues long. Germline V gives CDR1 MNHNS, CDR2 SASEGT. This CDR3 is CASTRQECSTDTQYF. In DNA form, the CDR3 reads TGTGCCAGCACCCGACAGGAGTGTAGCACAGATACGCAGTATTTT.